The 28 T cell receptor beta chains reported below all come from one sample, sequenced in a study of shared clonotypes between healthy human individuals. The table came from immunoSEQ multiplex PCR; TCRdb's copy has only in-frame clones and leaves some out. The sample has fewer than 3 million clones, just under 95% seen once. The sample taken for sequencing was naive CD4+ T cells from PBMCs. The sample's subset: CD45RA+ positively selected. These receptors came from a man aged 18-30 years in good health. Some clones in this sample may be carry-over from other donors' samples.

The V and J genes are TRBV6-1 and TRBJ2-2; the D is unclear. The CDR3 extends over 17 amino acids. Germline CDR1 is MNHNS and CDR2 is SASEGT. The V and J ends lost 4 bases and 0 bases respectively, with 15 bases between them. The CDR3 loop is CASSVWVRVANTGELFF. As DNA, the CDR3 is TGTGCCAGCAGTGTCTGGGTCCGCGTTGCGAACACCGGGGAGCTGTTTTTT.

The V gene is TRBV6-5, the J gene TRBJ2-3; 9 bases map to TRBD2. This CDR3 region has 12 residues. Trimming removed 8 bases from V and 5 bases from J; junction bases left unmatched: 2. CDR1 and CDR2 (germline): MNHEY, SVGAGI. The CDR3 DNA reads TGTGCCAGCGGCGGGAGGGTAGATACGCAGTATTTT. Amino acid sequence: CASGGRVDTQYF.

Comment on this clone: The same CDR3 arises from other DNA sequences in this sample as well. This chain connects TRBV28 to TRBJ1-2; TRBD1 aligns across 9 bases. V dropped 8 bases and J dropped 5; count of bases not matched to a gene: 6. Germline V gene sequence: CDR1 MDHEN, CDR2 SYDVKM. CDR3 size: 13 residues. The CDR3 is CASSGGQGYGYTF. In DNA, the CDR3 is TGTGCCAGCTCGGGGGGACAGGGATATGGCTACACCTTC.

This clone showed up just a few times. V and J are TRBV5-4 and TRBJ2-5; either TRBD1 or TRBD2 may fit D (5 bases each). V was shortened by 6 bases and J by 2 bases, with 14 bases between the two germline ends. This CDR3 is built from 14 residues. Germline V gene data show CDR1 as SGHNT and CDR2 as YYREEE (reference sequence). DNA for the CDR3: TGTGCCAGCACCTGGGGGAAACAACAAGAGACCCAGTACTTC. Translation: CASTWGKQQETQYF.

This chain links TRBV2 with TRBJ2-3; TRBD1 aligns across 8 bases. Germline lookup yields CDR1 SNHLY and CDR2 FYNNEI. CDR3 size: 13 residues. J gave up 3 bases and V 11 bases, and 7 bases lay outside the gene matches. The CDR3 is CAGQGLGTDTQYF. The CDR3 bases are TGTGCCGGACAGGGTCTTGGGACAGATACGCAGTATTTT.

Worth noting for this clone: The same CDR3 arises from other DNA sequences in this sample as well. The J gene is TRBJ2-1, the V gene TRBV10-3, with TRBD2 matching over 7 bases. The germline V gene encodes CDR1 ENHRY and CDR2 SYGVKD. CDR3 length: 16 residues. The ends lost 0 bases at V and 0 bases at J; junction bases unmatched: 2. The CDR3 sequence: CAISESGGSSYNEQFF. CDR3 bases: TGTGCCATCAGTGAGTCCGGCGGGAGCTCCTACAATGAGCAGTTCTTC.

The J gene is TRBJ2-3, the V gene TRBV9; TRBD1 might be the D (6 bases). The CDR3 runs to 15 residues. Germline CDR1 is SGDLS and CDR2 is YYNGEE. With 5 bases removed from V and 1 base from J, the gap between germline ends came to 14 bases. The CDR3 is CASRPTGSRTDTQYF. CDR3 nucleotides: TGTGCCAGCAGGCCGACAGGTTCACGCACAGATACGCAGTATTTT.

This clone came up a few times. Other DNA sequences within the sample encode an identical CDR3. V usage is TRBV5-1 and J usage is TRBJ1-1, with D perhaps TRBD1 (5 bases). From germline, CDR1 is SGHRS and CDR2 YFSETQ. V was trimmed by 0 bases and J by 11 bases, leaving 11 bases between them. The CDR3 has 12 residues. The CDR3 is CASSLGTGEAFF. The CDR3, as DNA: TGCGCCAGCAGCTTGGGTACGGGGGAGGCTTTCTTT.

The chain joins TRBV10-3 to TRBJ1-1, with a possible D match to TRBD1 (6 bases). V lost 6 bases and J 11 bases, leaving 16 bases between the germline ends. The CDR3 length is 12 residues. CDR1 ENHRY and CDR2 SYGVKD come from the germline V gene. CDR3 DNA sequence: TGTGCCATCAGAGGGGGGACGGCCCTGGCTTTCTTT. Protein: CAIRGGTALAFF.

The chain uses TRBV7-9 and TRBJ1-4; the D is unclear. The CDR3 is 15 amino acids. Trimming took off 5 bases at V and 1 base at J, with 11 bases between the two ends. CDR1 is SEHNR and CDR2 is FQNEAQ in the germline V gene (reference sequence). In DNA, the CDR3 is TGTGCCAGCAGCAGGCGTGGGGAAACTAATGAAAAACTGTTTTTT. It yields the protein CASSRRGETNEKLFF.

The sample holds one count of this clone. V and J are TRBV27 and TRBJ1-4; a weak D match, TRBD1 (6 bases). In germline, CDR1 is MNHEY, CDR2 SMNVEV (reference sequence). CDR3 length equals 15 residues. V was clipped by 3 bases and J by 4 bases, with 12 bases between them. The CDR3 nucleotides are TGTGCCAGCAGTTTCGACAGGCGCAATAATGAAAAACTGTTTTTT. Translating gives CASSFDRRNNEKLFF. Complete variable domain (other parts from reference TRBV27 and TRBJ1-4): EAQVTQNPRYLITVTGKKLTVTCSQNMNHEYMSWYRQDPGLGLRQIYYSMNVEVTDKGDVPEGYKVSRKEKRNFPLILESPSPNQTSLYFCASSFDRRNNEKLFFGSGTQLSVL.

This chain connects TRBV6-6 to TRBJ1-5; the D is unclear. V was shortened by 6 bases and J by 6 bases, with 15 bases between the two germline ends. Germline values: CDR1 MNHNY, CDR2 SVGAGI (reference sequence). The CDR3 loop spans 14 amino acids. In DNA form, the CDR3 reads TGTGCCAGCAGCTCACCGGGCGCAGGTCAGCCCCAGCATTTT. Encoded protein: CASSSPGAGQPQHF.

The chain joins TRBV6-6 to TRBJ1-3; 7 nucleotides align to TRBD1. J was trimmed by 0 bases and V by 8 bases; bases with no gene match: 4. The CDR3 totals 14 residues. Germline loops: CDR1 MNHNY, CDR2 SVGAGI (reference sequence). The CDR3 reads CASEAGGSGNTIYF. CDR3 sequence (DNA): TGTGCCAGCGAGGCAGGGGGCTCTGGAAACACCATATATTTT.

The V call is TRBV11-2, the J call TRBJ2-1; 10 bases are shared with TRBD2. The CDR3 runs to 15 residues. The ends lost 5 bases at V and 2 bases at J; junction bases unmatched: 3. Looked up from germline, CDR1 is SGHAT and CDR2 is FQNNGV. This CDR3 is CASSRGLAAYNEQFF. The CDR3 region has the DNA TGTGCCAGCAGCAGAGGACTAGCGGCCTACAATGAGCAGTTCTTC.

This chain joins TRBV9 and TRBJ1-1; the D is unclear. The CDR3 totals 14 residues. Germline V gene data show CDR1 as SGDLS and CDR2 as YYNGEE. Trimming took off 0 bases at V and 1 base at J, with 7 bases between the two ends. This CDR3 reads CASSVGPSNTEAFF. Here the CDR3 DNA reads TGTGCCAGCAGCGTAGGGCCTTCGAACACTGAAGCTTTCTTT.

The CDR3 region is CASSLGGRGKGTQYF. The CDR3 nucleotides are TGTGCCAGCAGCTTAGGCGGCAGGGGAAAGGGGACCCAGTACTTC. The chain carries TRBV11-2 and TRBJ2-5; tentatively, D is TRBD1 (6 bases). The V end was cut by 1 base, the J end by 7 bases, with 16 bases between. Germline V gene sequence: CDR1 SGHAT, CDR2 FQNNGV. This CDR3 comprises 15 residues.

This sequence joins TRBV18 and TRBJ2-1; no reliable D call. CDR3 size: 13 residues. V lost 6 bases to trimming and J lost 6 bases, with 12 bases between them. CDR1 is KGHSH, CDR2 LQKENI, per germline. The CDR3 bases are TGTGCCAGCTCTCAACCGCCGTCCAATGAGCAGTTCTTC. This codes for CASSQPPSNEQFF.

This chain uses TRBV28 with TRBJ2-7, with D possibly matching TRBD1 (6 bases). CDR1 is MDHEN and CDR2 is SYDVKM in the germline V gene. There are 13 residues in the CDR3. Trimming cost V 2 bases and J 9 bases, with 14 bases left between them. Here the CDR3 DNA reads TGTGCCAGCAGTTTACGGCCAGGGGCTGGGCAGTACTTC. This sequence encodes CASSLRPGAGQYF.

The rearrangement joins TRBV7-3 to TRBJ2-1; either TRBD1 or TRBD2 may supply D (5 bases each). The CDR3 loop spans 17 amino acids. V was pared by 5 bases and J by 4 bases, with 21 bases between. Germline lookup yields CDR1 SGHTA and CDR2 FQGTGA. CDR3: CASSRLPGLALYNEQFF. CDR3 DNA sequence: TGTGCCAGCAGCCGCCTTCCGGGGCTAGCCTTATACAATGAGCAGTTCTTC.

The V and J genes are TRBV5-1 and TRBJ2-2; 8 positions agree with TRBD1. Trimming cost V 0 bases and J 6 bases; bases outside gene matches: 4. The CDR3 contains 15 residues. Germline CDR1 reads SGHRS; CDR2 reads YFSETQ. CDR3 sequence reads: CASSLDRGSAGELFF. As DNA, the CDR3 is TGCGCCAGCAGCTTGGACAGGGGGAGCGCCGGGGAGCTGTTTTTT.

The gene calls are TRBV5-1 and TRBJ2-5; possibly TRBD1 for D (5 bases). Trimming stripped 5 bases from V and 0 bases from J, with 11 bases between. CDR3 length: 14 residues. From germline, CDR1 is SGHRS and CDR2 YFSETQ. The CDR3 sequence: CASRQTANQETQYF. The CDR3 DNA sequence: TGCGCCAGCAGGCAGACAGCTAACCAAGAGACCCAGTACTTC.

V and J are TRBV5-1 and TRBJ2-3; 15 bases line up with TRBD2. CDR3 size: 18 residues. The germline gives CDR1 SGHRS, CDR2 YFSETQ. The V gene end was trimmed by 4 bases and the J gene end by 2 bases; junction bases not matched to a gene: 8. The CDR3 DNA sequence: TGCGCCAGCAGCCCCGGGACTAGCGGGAGGTTGGTCACAGATACGCAGTATTTT. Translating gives CASSPGTSGRLVTDTQYF.

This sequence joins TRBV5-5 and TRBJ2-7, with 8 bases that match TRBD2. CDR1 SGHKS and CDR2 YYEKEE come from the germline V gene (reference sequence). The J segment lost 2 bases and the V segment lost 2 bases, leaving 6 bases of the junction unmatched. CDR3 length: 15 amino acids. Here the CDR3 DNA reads TGTGCCAGCAGCTTTACAAGCGGGAGTACCTACGAGCAGTACTTC. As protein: CASSFTSGSTYEQYF.

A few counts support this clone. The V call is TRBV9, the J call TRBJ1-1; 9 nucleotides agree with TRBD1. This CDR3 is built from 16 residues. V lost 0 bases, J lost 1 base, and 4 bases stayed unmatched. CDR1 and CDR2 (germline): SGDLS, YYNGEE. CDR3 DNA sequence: TGTGCCAGCAGCGTAGGGGACAGGGTGGGGAACACTGAAGCTTTCTTT. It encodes CASSVGDRVGNTEAFF.

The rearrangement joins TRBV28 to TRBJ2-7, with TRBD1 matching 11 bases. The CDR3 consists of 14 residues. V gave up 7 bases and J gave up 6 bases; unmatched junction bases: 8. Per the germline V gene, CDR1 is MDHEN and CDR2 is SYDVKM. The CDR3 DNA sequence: TGTGCCAGCAAAATGGACAGGGGGCGTAGCGAGCAGTACTTC. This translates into CASKMDRGRSEQYF.

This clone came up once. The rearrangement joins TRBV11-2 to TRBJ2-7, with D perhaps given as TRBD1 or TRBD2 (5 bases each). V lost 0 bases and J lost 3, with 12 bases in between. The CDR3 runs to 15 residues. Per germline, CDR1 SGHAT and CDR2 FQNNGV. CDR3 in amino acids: CASSLDLTRGYEQYF. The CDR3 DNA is TGTGCCAGCAGCTTAGACCTAACGAGGGGCTACGAGCAGTACTTC.

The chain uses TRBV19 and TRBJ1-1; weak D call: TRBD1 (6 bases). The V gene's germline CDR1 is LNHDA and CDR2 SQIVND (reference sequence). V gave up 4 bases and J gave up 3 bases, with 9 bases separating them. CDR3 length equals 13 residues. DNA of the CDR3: TGTGCCAGTAGTACTACAGGGCACACTGAAGCTTTCTTT. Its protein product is CASSTTGHTEAFF. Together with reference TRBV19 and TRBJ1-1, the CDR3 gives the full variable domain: DGGITQSPKYLFRKEGQNVTLSCEQNLNHDAMYWYRQDPGQGLRLIYYSQIVNDFQKGDIAEGYSVSREKKESFPLTVTSAQKNPTAFYLCASSTTGHTEAFFGQGTRLTVV.

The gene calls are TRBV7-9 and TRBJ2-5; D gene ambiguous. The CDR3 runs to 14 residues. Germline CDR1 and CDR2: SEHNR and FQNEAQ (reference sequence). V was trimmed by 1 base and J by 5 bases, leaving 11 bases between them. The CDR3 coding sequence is TGTGCCAGCAGCTTAGGCAAACTACCCGAGACCCAGTACTTC. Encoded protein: CASSLGKLPETQYF.